This T cell receptor beta chain was identified during a study of human T cells and chemical hapten exposure. This clonotype was counted between two and nine times. Its antigen is as yet unknown. The study used a library that attached unique molecular identifiers to individual cDNA molecules. Study processing details: Sample TCR counts, which ranged from 23,224 to 690,600, had a median of roughly 96,000. TCRdb analysed the RACE reads with MiXCR anew, one entry per CDR3 protein. TCRdb, not the authors, supplied the V and J calls. The profile covers tens of thousands of distinct CDR3 sequences, with less than 5.5% appearing a single time and more than 10% taken by the ten largest. Time point described: healthy volunteer bleed at 6 weeks. The authors extracted total RNA from unfractionated whole blood. Per the germline V gene, CDR1 is DFQATT and CDR2 is SNEGSKA (reference sequence). The V gene lost 0 bases and the J gene lost 3 bases, with 11 bases spanning the gap. This CDR3 is 14 amino acids long.

Notes on the study in general: The number of TCRs over 1 in 1000 frequency stayed unchanged after DPC.

The specimen sequenced was whole blood. The clonotype was recovered from a human donor in good health. Some clones in this sample may be carry-over from other donors' samples. The genes are TRBV20-1 and TRBJ1-2, with unresolved D. The DNA for the CDR3 is TGCAGTGCTAGAGAACGGGTCAGCTACTATGGCTACACCTTC. This translates into CSARERVSYYGYTF.